This TCR beta chain appears in the sequencing data of a study of neurological immune-mediated disorders. Study-level points and caveats: Across subjects, no CDR3 amino acid sequence appeared in expanded clones of more than one subject, a finding that suggested private repertoires in all groups.

This clonotype was recorded many times. What it recognizes is unknown. MiXCR, applied by TCRdb to the 5' RACE reads, yields one record per CDR3 protein. The table includes 81,000 or so distinct CDR3 sequences, 4% to 6% detected once. The ends were cut back, 0 bases at V and 10 bases at J, with 15 bases in the middle. The CDR3 extends over 14 amino acids. CDR1 and CDR2 (germline): SGHRS, YFSETQ. Sequencing was carried out using PBMCs. The chain employs TRBV5-1 and TRBJ2-3; possibly TRBD1 for D (6 bases). The sequence was obtained from a woman in her thirties with multiple sclerosis. In nucleotides, the CDR3 is TGCGCCAGCAGCTTGGAACAGGGCCTTGGGCCGCAGTATTTT. Its translation: CASSLEQGLGPQYF.